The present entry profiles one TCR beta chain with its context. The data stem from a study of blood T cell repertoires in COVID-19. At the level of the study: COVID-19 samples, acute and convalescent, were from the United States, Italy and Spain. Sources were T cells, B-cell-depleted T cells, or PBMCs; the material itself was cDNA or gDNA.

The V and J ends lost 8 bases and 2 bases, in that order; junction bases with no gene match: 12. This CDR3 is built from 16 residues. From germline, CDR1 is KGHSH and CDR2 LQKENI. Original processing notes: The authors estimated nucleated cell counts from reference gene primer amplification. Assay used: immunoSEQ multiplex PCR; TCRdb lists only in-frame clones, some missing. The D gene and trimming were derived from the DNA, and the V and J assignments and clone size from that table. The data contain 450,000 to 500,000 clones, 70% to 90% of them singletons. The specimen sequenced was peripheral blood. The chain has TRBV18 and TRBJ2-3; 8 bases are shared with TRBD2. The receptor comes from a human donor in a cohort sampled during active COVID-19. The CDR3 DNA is TGTGCCAGCCGAGGTACTAGCGGCGGATTCACAGATACGCAGTATTTT. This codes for CASRGTSGGFTDTQYF.